This T cell receptor (beta chain) was sequenced in a study of shared clonotypes between healthy human individuals. At least ten counts were recorded for this clone. Trimming shortened V by 8 bases and J by 2 bases, and 9 bases separated the two germline ends. Germline assignment: CDR1 ENHRY and CDR2 SYGVKD. This CDR3 region has 13 residues. Deep-level assay runs were performed. Here immunoSEQ multiplex PCR was the method, and the copy in TCRdb shows in-frame clones only, minus some. The table has tens of thousands of clones, around 57% seen once; the top ten hold roughly 49%. The source is a man younger than 40 in good health. The V call is TRBV10-3, the J call TRBJ2-2, with D hard to call. Sequenced sample: memory CD8+ T cells sorted from blood. Stated subset: CD45RO+ cells pooled with CCR7-negative TemRA cells. The CDR3 DNA is TGTGCCATCCGGGCCATTAACACCGGGGAGCTGTTTTTT. This translates into CAIRAINTGELFF.